The rows below give T cell receptor beta chains drawn from one sample of a study of cytomegalovirus exposure and HLA in healthy donors. Sequenced by immunoSEQ multiplex PCR; TCRdb stores in-frame clones only, minus some. Of roughly 180,000 clones in the sample, roughly 84% are singletons; the top ten hold about 0.24%. Sequenced: PBMCs. These TCRs come from a boy aged 10-17 years in good health and CMV-seronegative. The CDR3 runs from the conserved cysteine through the conserved F or W. D genes are given only for firm matches. For some rows the clone size is stated as once, few or many, or as a class when expanded; others skip it.

clone size | D gene | J gene | V gene | CDR3 DNA | CDR3 protein
few | - | TRBJ2-3 | TRBV7-9 | TGTGCCAGCGGGGGGTGGCCCGCATACGATACGCAGTATTTT | CASGGWPAYDTQYF
- | - | TRBJ2-7 | TRBV30 | TGTGCCTGGAGTAGCCGGGTTGGGCAGTACTTC | CAWSSRVGQYF
- | TRBD1 | TRBJ2-7 | TRBV6-6 | TGTGCCAGCTCCGAACCGGGACAGGGTAGGCGCGAGCAGTACTTC | CASSEPGQGRREQYF
once | - | TRBJ1-2 | TRBV5-6 | TGTGCCAGCAGCCGAATGAAGTACTTGGATGGCTACACCTTC | CASSRMKYLDGYTF
- | TRBD2 | TRBJ2-1 | TRBV12-5 | TGTGCTAGTGGCCTTAACCTAGCGGGAGGACCTTCCAATGAGCAGTTCTTC | CASGLNLAGGPSNEQFF
once | - | TRBJ1-5 | TRBV6-7 | TGTGCCAGCAACGGAACAGGGACCAATCAGCCCCAGCATTTT | CASNGTGTNQPQHF
- | - | TRBJ1-5 | TRBV6-5 | TGTGCCAGCAGGGCGAGGTCTAGCAATCAGCCCCAGCATTTT | CASRARSSNQPQHF
once | - | TRBJ2-5 | TRBV15 | TGTGCCACCAGCAAACCGACAGGTACTCAAGAGACCCAGTACTTC | CATSKPTGTQETQYF
- | - | TRBJ1-1 | TRBV27 | TGTGCCAGCAGTCGGAGGAACACTGAAGCTTTCTTT | CASSRRNTEAFF
- | TRBD1 | TRBJ1-1 | TRBV9 | TGTGCCAGCAACAGGGGAGACATGAACACTGAAGCTTTCTTT | CASNRGDMNTEAFF
- | TRBD1 | TRBJ1-2 | TRBV15 | TGTGCCACCAGAGGGGGTAGACAGGGAAAGAACTATGGCTACACCTTC | CATRGGRQGKNYGYTF
few | - | TRBJ1-3 | TRBV6-6 | TGTGCCAGCAGTTACCCTGAGCGGGGCGAAAACACCATATATTTT | CASSYPERGENTIYF
- | TRBD2 | TRBJ2-3 | TRBV4-2 | TGTGCCAGCAGCCAAGGTACTAGCGGGAGCACAGATACGCAGTATTTT | CASSQGTSGSTDTQYF
- | - | TRBJ1-1 | TRBV14 | TGTGCCAGCAGCCCTAGGGGTTACACTGAAGCTTTCTTT | CASSPRGYTEAFF
- | TRBD2 | TRBJ2-2 | TRBV5-1 | TGCGCCAGCAGCCTCTCAGGACTAGCGGTTGGGGAGCTGTTTTTT | CASSLSGLAVGELFF
- | TRBD2 | TRBJ2-2 | TRBV7-9 | TGTGCCAGCAGCTTAGTTGGACTAGCGGGGGCAGCACCCACCGGGGAGCTGTTTTTT | CASSLVGLAGAAPTGELFF
- | - | TRBJ2-2 | TRBV28 | TGTGCCAGCAGTTCGGGGAACACCGGGGAGCTGTTTTTT | CASSSGNTGELFF
- | TRBD1 | TRBJ2-4 | TRBV7-2 | TGTGCCAGCAGCTTGATAAGGACGACAGGGTTGGGAAACATTCAGTACTTC | CASSLIRTTGLGNIQYF
- | - | TRBJ1-5 | TRBV28 | TGTGCCAGCAGGGAGAGCAATCAGCCCCAGCATTTT | CASRESNQPQHF
once | - | TRBJ1-1 | TRBV5-1 | TGCGCCAGCAGCACGAACCGGAGGGATTCTGAAGCTTTCTTT | CASSTNRRDSEAFF
- | TRBD1 | TRBJ2-7 | TRBV11-1 | TGTGCCAGCAGCTTGGCTCGGACAGGGGCCTACGAGCAGTACTTC | CASSLARTGAYEQYF
- | TRBD1 | TRBJ2-7 | TRBV28 | TGTGCCAGCAGTTTCAGTGACAGGGTCAGGGTAGAGCAGTACTTC | CASSFSDRVRVEQYF
- | - | TRBJ1-5 | TRBV9 | TGTGCCAGCAGCGGGACGGGGGGCAGGCCCCAGCATTTT | CASSGTGGRPQHF